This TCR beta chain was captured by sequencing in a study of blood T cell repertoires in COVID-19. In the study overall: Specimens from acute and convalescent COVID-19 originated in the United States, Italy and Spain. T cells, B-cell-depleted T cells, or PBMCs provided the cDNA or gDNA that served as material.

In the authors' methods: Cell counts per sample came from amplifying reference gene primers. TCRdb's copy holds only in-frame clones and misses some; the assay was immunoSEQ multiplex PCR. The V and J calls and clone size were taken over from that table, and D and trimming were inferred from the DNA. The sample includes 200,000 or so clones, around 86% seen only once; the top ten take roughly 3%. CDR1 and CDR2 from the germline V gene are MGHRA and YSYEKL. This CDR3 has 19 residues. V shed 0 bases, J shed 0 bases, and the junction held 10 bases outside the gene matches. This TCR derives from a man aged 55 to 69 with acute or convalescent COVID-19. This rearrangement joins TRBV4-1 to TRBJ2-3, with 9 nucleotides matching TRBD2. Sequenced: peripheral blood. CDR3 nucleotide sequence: TGCGCCAGCAGCCAAGAGCTGATAGCGGGGGCCTTAAGCACAGATACGCAGTATTTT. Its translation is CASSQELIAGALSTDTQYF.